Below, 30 T cell receptor beta chains from the same sample are listed, as sequenced in a study of blood T cells in healthy people across ages. The second PCR ran roughly 7 to 12 cycles with a sample-barcoded 5' primer and J-beta primers. TCRdb reanalysed the 5' RACE reads using MiXCR and keeps one entry per CDR3 protein. The sample carries 1.5 million to 2 million distinct CDR3 sequences, approximately 32% recorded once. The source material was blood. These receptors were taken from a woman younger than 45 in good health.

The rearrangement joins TRBV20-1 to TRBJ2-3; 8 nucleotides match TRBD1. The trim removed 6 bases at V and 0 bases at J, leaving 5 bases unmatched. CDR3 size: 14 residues. Germline CDR1 reads DFQATT; CDR2 reads SNEGSKA (reference sequence). CDR3 DNA sequence: TGCAGTGCCGAGGGACAGGAGAGCACAGATACGCAGTATTTT. Residues: CSAEGQESTDTQYF.

The V and J genes are TRBV5-1 and TRBJ1-1; tentative D call: TRBD1 (5 bases). The CDR3 totals 16 residues. Germline V gene sequence: CDR1 SGHRS, CDR2 YFSETQ. Trimming pared 2 bases from V and 0 bases from J, leaving 14 bases between. CDR3 coding DNA: TGCGCCAGCAGCTTCCTCGGGGGTGGGTTGAACACTGAAGCTTTCTTT. Its protein product is CASSFLGGGLNTEAFF.

The V gene is TRBV5-1, the J gene TRBJ1-1, with D tentatively TRBD1 (5 bases). CDR3 length equals 14 residues. V was clipped by 1 base and J by 5 bases, with 12 bases between them. The germline V gene encodes CDR1 SGHRS and CDR2 YFSETQ. DNA of the CDR3: TGCGCCAGCAGCTTGATCGGGGGGGAGACTGAAGCTTTCTTT. Its protein product is CASSLIGGETEAFF.

V gene TRBV4-1 combines with J gene TRBJ2-5; D is uncertain. The CDR3 covers 14 residues. Trimming removed 8 bases at V and 5 bases at J, with 18 bases between. Germline loops: CDR1 MGHRA, CDR2 YSYEKL. CDR3: CASGETPGLETQYF. CDR3 nucleotide sequence: TGCGCCAGCGGAGAAACGCCCGGGCTTGAGACCCAGTACTTC.

The rearrangement links TRBV20-1 to TRBJ1-1; perhaps TRBD1 as D (6 bases). V lost 3 bases to trimming and J lost 5 bases, with 13 bases between them. The CDR3 spans 13 residues. Germline assignment: CDR1 DFQATT and CDR2 SNEGSKA (reference sequence). CDR3 DNA: TGCAGTGCTAGGGAATTACAGGGTACTGAAGCTTTCTTT. It is translated as CSARELQGTEAFF.

This chain joins TRBV3-1 and TRBJ1-3, with D hard to call. This CDR3 is built from 14 residues. Germline CDR1 and CDR2: LGHDT and YNNKEL (reference sequence). V was pared by 1 base and J by 4 bases, with 8 bases between. The CDR3 loop reads CASSQVNAGNTIYF. CDR3 nucleotides: TGTGCCAGCAGCCAAGTCAATGCGGGAAACACCATATATTTT.

The chain combines TRBV6-1 with TRBJ2-5; D call uncertain. V lost 5 bases to trimming and J lost 1 base, with 8 bases between them. CDR1 MNHNS and CDR2 SASEGT come from the germline V gene. The CDR3 totals 13 residues. The CDR3: CASSMRPQETQYF. CDR3 bases: TGTGCCAGCAGTATGCGACCCCAAGAGACCCAGTACTTC.

For this clonotype: Given a much more abundant clone one base away, this may be a read error. The rearrangement uses TRBV5-5 and TRBJ2-7; TRBD2 matches at 9 bases. The CDR3 length is 14 residues. CDR1 is SGHKS, CDR2 YYEKEE, per germline (reference sequence). In DNA, the CDR3 is TGTGCCTGCAGCGGGGGGACATCGGACACCGAGCAGTACTTC. Encoded protein: CACSGGTSDTEQYF.

This clonotype was observed a handful of times. This chain uses TRBV2 with TRBJ1-6; no clear D. In germline, CDR1 is SNHLY, CDR2 FYNNEI. This CDR3 comprises 15 residues. Trimming removed 8 bases at V and 6 bases at J, with 17 bases between. CDR3 DNA sequence: TGTGCCAGCGACCGGCGTTCCGGGTCTAATTCACCCCTCCACTTT. This translates into CASDRRSGSNSPLHF.

About this clonotype: Being one base from a much bigger clone, this may be a read error. The rearrangement joins TRBV29-1 to TRBJ2-5, with TRBD2 identical over 11 bases. The tail of the sequence fits TRBJ2-1 better, so the J call may be wrong. The CDR3 is 14 amino acids. Germline V gives CDR1 SQVTM, CDR2 ANQGSEA. CDR3: CSVPLAGGQETQFF. CDR3 DNA sequence: TGCAGCGTGCCCTTAGCGGGAGGGCAAGAGACCCAGTTCTTC.

The count of this clonotype is one. The rearrangement links TRBV2 to TRBJ2-7; TRBD1 might be the D (6 bases). V lost 5 bases and J lost 12, with 17 bases in between. Germline V lookup: CDR1 SNHLY, CDR2 FYNNEI. There are 12 residues in the CDR3. Here the CDR3 reads CASSQDSLGRYF. The CDR3 nucleotides read TGTGCCAGCAGTCAGGACAGCCTAGGCAGGTACTTC.

The chain uses TRBV7-6 and TRBJ2-1; 10 bases align to TRBD1. The length of the CDR3 is 17 residues. Germline CDR1 reads SGHVS; CDR2 reads FNYEAQ. After removal of 2 bases from V and 6 bases from J, the junction contained 10 bases not matched to a gene. The CDR3 sequence is CASSLRVGDRGFNEQFF. For the CDR3, the DNA is TGTGCCAGCAGCTTACGGGTTGGGGACAGGGGATTCAATGAGCAGTTCTTC.

The chain joins TRBV7-2 to TRBJ1-1; D may be TRBD1 (6 bases). V was clipped by 7 bases and J by 1 base, with 19 bases between them. This CDR3 has 16 residues. The germline CDR1 and CDR2 sequences are SGHTA and FQGNSA. CDR3 in amino acids: CASTPRTVRRNTEAFF. CDR3 DNA sequence: TGTGCCAGCACCCCCAGGACAGTTAGACGGAACACTGAAGCTTTCTTT.

Of note for this clonotype: The junction departs from the called germline gene at one end, perhaps through a read error. V usage is TRBV7-2 and J usage is TRBJ2-7, with 7 bases aligning to TRBD1. The V gene's germline CDR1 is SGHTA and CDR2 FQGNSA. CDR3 length equals 14 residues. This CDR3 reads CAGSGTVHTYEQYF. The CDR3 coding sequence is TGTGCCGGCAGTGGGACAGTCCACACCTACGAGCAGTACTTC.

The genes are TRBV20-1 and TRBJ2-7, with TRBD2 matching 10 bases. V dropped 7 bases and J dropped 7; count of bases not matched to a gene: 16. The CDR3 is 15 residues long. Germline CDR1 DFQATT, CDR2 SNEGSKA (reference sequence). In nucleotides, the CDR3 is TGCAGTGTCGGTCTAGCGGGGGATTCCTACAATGAGCAGTACTTC. Translating it yields CSVGLAGDSYNEQYF.

In its sample, this clonotype was seen a few times. The CDR3 region is CASSFGTSGSAYIQYF. CDR3 coding DNA: TGTGCCAGCAGTTTCGGGACTAGCGGGAGCGCGTACATTCAGTACTTC. The V and J genes are TRBV12-3 or TRBV12-4 and TRBJ2-4, with 14 bases fitting TRBD2. The CDR3 consists of 16 residues. V dropped 3 bases and J dropped 8; count of bases not matched to a gene: 6.

V usage is TRBV3-1 and J usage is TRBJ2-3; possibly TRBD1 for D (6 bases). Trimming stripped 2 bases from V and 3 bases from J, with 12 bases between. CDR3 length: 15 residues. Germline CDR1 is LGHDT and CDR2 is YNNKEL (reference sequence). CDR3 protein: CASSQTAGATDTQYF. The CDR3 DNA follows: TGTGCCAGCAGCCAAACCGCAGGGGCGACAGATACGCAGTATTTT.

This sequence joins TRBV18 and TRBJ2-3, with TRBD2 identical over 8 bases. The CDR3 covers 17 residues. The ends lost 10 bases at V and 7 bases at J; junction bases unmatched: 22. Germline values: CDR1 KGHSH, CDR2 LQKENI. The CDR3 here is CAIPGGIPRLNKNTQYF. The CDR3 DNA reads TGTGCCATCCCGGGGGGGATCCCTCGACTAAATAAAAATACGCAGTATTTT.

This clonotype came up a few times. The chain employs TRBV10-3 and TRBJ2-2, with 11 bases identical to TRBD1. Germline loops: CDR1 ENHRY, CDR2 SYGVKD. CDR3 length: 16 residues. Trimming removed 5 bases from V and 4 bases from J; junction bases left unmatched: 6. The CDR3 is CAISFGTGGSTGELFF. CDR3 DNA: TGTGCCATCAGTTTTGGGACAGGGGGATCCACCGGGGAGCTGTTTTTT.

There are a few counts of this clonotype. The chain links TRBV5-6 to TRBJ2-1; D ambiguous. The CDR3 is 15 amino acids. Germline V gene lookup returns CDR1 SGHDT and CDR2 YYEEEE. The V end lost 0 bases, the J end lost 1 base, and 8 bases lay between the germline ends. CDR3 region: CASSLEPASYNEQFF. CDR3 coding DNA: TGTGCCAGCAGCTTGGAACCGGCTTCCTACAATGAGCAGTTCTTC. Combining the CDR3 with reference TRBV5-6 and TRBJ2-1 gives the whole variable domain DAGVTQSPTHLIKTRGQQVTLRCSPKSGHDTVSWYQQALGQGPQFIFQYYEEEERQRGNFPDRFSGHQFPNYSSELNVNALLLGDSALYLCASSLEPASYNEQFFGPGTRLTVL.

This clonotype has only one observation. The chain links TRBV30 to TRBJ1-5; D not resolved. CDR1 is GTSNPN and CDR2 is SVGIG in the germline V gene (reference sequence). This CDR3 contains 13 residues. V lost 5 bases and J lost 3, with 11 bases in between. DNA of the CDR3: TGTGCCTGGTCCCGGGATACCAATCAGCCCCAGCATTTT. This codes for CAWSRDTNQPQHF.

This clonotype has a count of ten or more. The chain recombines TRBV28 with TRBJ2-1; 11 bases map to TRBD2. This CDR3 region has 14 residues. Germline loops: CDR1 MDHEN, CDR2 SYDVKM. Germline trimming cut 5 bases from V and 6 bases from J; bases unmatched to any gene: 3. CDR3 nucleotide sequence: TGTGCCAGCAGTACTGGGACTAGCGGCAATGAGCAGTTCTTC. This sequence encodes CASSTGTSGNEQFF.

This clonotype appeared a few times. This chain joins TRBV27 and TRBJ2-7; 9 positions agree with TRBD2. J gave up 4 bases and V 6 bases, and 13 bases lay outside the gene matches. The germline V gene encodes CDR1 MNHEY and CDR2 SMNVEV (reference sequence). The CDR3 loop spans 16 amino acids. This chain's CDR3 is CASRGRVAGDQYEQYF. The CDR3, as DNA: TGTGCCAGCAGGGGTAGGGTAGCGGGGGATCAATACGAGCAGTACTTC.

A few counts support this clonotype. The V call is TRBV6-6, the J call TRBJ2-5, with D tentatively TRBD2 (6 bases). The CDR3 loop spans 17 amino acids. Germline CDR1 and CDR2: MNHNY and SVGAGI (reference sequence). V was clipped by 0 bases and J by 1 base, with 15 bases between them. The CDR3 sequence is CASSYSRGFRAQETQYF. The DNA for the CDR3 is TGTGCCAGCAGTTACTCGCGGGGATTTCGAGCCCAAGAGACCCAGTACTTC.

This chain connects TRBV20-1 to TRBJ2-1, with D possibly TRBD2 on 5 matching bases. This CDR3 spans 14 amino acids. Germline V gene sequence: CDR1 DFQATT, CDR2 SNEGSKA (reference sequence). Between the trimmed V and J ends, which lost 3 bases and 4 bases, there was a span of 13 bases. In DNA form, the CDR3 reads TGCAGTGCTAGGGACTCGATACATTACAATGAGCAGTTCTTC. Translation gives CSARDSIHYNEQFF.

The rearrangement uses TRBV7-9 and TRBJ2-1; 7 bases line up with TRBD2. V gave up 5 bases and J gave up 7 bases; unmatched junction bases: 8. In germline, CDR1 is SEHNR, CDR2 FQNEAQ (reference sequence). This CDR3 comprises 14 residues. Here the CDR3 DNA reads TGTGCCAGCAGCCAGACTAGCAGTGGGAATGAGCAGTTCTTC. This sequence encodes CASSQTSSGNEQFF.

This clonotype was counted between two and nine times. The chain combines TRBV5-7 with TRBJ2-5, with D perhaps TRBD1 (5 bases). TRBV5-7 is recorded as an ORF, its role being uncertain. CDR3 length equals 13 residues. V was trimmed by 3 bases and J by 4 bases, leaving 10 bases between them. In nucleotides, the CDR3 is TGTGCCAGCAGCTGTCCAGGGCGAGAGACCCAGTACTTC. Translated: CASSCPGRETQYF.

The chain joins TRBV10-2 to TRBJ2-7; D may be TRBD2 (6 bases). Germline V gene data show CDR1 as WSHSY and CDR2 as SAAADI. CDR3 length: 16 residues. With 2 bases removed from V and 1 base from J, the gap between germline ends came to 15 bases. The CDR3 reads CASSELGRDGSYEQYF. DNA for the CDR3: TGCGCCAGCAGTGAGCTTGGGCGGGACGGTTCCTACGAGCAGTACTTC.

This clonotype has a handful of counts. CDR3 region: CSVEVLGDTEAFF. In DNA form, the CDR3 reads TGCAGCGTTGAAGTGTTGGGAGACACTGAAGCTTTCTTT. The gene calls are TRBV29-1 and TRBJ1-1; D unclear. V lost 1 base and J lost 3, with 9 bases in between. Germline V gene sequence: CDR1 SQVTM, CDR2 ANQGSEA. The CDR3 has 13 residues. Together with reference TRBV29-1 and TRBJ1-1, the CDR3 gives the full variable domain: SAVISQKPSRDICQRGTSLTIQCQVDSQVTMMFWYRQQPGQSLTLIATANQGSEATYESGFVIDKFPISRPNLTFSTLTVSNMSPEDSSIYLCSVEVLGDTEAFFGQGTRLTVV.

This chain links TRBV2 with TRBJ1-2; D is perhaps TRBD1 (5 bases). The CDR3 has 14 residues. The V end was cut by 5 bases, the J end by 8 bases, with 18 bases between. Germline V gene lookup returns CDR1 SNHLY and CDR2 FYNNEI. DNA of the CDR3: TGTGCCAGCAGTTACGTCGAAGGACAAAAAGGCTACACCTTC. Its protein product is CASSYVEGQKGYTF.